The clone carrying this TCR beta chain was observed at least ten times. The entry originates in a study of spatial heterogeneity in lung cancer. Overall study: Mean representation of each unique TCR and UMI combination in the raw reads exceeded nine occurrences.

The sample's time point: sample taken at primary tumor resection. Sequencing of whole RNA from tumor, nontumor lung or frozen PBMC involved no sorting. Samples came from some 73 TRACERx patients with untreated early-stage lung cancer. On each TCR cDNA molecule, a unique molecular identifier was present. TCRdb re-analysed the 5' RACE reads in MiXCR, keeping a single row per CDR3 protein. Found here are tens of thousands of distinct CDR3 sequences, around 5.2% of them singletons; the top ten hold 25% to 30%. The sequence was collected from a female donor with early-stage non-small cell lung cancer. The sequenced sample was PBMCs, obtained at surgery.

Here the CDR3 reads CSALAGGYEQYF. CDR3 nucleotides: TGCAGTGCCCTAGCGGGAGGGTACGAGCAGTACTTC. The genes are TRBV20-1 and TRBJ2-7, with 12 bases aligning to TRBD2. CDR1 is DFQATT, CDR2 SNEGSKA, per germline (reference sequence). This CDR3 comprises 12 residues. V shed 6 bases and J 4 bases; nucleotides not matched to a gene: 1.